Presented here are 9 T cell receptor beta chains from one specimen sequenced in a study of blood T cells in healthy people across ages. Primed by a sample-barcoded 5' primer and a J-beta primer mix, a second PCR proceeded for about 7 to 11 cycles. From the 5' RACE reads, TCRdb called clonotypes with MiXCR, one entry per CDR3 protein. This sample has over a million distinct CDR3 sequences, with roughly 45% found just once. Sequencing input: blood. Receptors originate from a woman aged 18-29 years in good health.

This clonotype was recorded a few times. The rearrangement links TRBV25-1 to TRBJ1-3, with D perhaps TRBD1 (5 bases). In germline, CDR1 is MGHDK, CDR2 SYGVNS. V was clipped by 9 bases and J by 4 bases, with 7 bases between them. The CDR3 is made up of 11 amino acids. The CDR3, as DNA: TGTGCCAGTGAGGGGGGAAACACCATATATTTT. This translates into CASEGGNTIYF.

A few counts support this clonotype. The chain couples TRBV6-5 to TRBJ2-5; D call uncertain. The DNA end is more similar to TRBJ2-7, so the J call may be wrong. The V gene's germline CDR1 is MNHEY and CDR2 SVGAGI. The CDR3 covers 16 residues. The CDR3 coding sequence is TGTGCCAGCAGTTACAACGGTTATAGCCCCCTCTACGAGCAGTACTTC. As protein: CASSYNGYSPLYEQYF.

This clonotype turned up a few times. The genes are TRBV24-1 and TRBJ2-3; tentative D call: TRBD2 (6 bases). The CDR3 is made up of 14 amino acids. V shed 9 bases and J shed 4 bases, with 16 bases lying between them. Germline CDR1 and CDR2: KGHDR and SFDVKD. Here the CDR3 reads CATGGSTRADTQYF. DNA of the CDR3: TGTGCCACCGGAGGATCGACTAGGGCAGATACGCAGTATTTT.

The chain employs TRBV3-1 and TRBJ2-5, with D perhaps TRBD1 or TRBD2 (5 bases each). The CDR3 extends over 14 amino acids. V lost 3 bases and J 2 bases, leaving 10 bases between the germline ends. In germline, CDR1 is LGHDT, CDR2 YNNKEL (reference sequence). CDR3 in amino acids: CASSHEGPQETQYF. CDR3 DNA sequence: TGTGCCAGCAGCCATGAGGGGCCTCAAGAGACCCAGTACTTC.

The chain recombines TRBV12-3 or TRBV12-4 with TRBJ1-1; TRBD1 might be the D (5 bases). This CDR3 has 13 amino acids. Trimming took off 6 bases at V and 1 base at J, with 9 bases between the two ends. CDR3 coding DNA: TGTGCCAGCAGGAGCGACAGGAACACTGAAGCTTTCTTT. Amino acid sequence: CASRSDRNTEAFF.

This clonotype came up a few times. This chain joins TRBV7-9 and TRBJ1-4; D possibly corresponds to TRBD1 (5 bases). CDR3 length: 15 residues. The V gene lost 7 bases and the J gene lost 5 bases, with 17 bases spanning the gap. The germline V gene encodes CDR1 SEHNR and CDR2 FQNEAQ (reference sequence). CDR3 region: CASKLAGTPNEKLFF. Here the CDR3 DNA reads TGTGCCAGCAAACTTGCCGGGACGCCGAATGAAAAACTGTTTTTT.

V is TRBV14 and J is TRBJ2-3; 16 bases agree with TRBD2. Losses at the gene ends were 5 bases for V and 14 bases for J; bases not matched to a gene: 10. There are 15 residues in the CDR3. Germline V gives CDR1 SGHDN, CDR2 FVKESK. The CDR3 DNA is TGTGCCAGCAGCTCGGGACTAGCGGGAGGGATACGCTGGTATTTT. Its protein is CASSSGLAGGIRWYF. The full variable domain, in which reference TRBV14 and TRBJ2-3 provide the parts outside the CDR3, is EAGVTQFPSHSVIEKGQTVTLRCDPISGHDNLYWYRRVMGKEIKFLLHFVKESKQDESGMPNNRFLAERTGGTYSTLKVQPAELEDSGVYFCASSSGLAGGIRWYFGPGTRLTVL.

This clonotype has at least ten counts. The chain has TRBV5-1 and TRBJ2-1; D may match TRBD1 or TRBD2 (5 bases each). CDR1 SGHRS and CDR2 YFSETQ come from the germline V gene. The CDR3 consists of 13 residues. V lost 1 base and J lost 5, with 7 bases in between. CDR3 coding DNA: TGCGCCAGCAGCTTGTTGGGGGACAATGAGCAGTTCTTC. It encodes CASSLLGDNEQFF. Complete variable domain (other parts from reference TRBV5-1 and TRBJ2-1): KAGVTQTPRYLIKTRGQQVTLSCSPISGHRSVSWYQQTPGQGLQFLFEYFSETQRNKGNFPGRFSGRQFSNSRSEMNVSTLELGDSALYLCASSLLGDNEQFFGPGTRLTVL.

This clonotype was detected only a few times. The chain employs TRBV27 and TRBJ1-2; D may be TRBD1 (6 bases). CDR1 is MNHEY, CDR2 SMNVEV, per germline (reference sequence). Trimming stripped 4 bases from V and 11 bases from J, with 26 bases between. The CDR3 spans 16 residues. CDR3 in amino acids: CASSSDLTGPYYQYTF. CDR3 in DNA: TGTGCCAGCAGTTCCGACCTGACAGGCCCCTACTACCAGTACACCTTC.